This TCR beta chain was identified in a study of post-analysis software for immune sequencing data. This CDR3 comprises 16 residues. Germline V gene sequence: CDR1 SGHRS, CDR2 YFSETQ. V shed 1 base and J 10 bases; nucleotides not matched to a gene: 8. Overall study findings and caveats: When patients were compared with controls, a handful of TRBV segments were more frequent, TRBV5-6, TRBV5-1 and TRBV20-1 among them.

As regards this clonotype: No antigen is known for it.

Each TCR beta cDNA library carried unique molecular identifiers. TCRdb ran MiXCR on the PCR reads and lists one entry per CDR3 protein. The sample holds around 400,000 distinct CDR3 sequences, 30% to 45% seen once. Sequences were obtained from blood. The sequence was collected from a girl between 2 and 10 years old with multiple sclerosis. The V gene is TRBV5-1, the J gene TRBJ1-6, with 10 bases matching TRBD1. The CDR3 reads CASSLTGTGVESPLHF. The CDR3 bases are TGCGCCAGCAGCTTGACCGGGACAGGGGTTGAGTCACCCCTCCACTTT.